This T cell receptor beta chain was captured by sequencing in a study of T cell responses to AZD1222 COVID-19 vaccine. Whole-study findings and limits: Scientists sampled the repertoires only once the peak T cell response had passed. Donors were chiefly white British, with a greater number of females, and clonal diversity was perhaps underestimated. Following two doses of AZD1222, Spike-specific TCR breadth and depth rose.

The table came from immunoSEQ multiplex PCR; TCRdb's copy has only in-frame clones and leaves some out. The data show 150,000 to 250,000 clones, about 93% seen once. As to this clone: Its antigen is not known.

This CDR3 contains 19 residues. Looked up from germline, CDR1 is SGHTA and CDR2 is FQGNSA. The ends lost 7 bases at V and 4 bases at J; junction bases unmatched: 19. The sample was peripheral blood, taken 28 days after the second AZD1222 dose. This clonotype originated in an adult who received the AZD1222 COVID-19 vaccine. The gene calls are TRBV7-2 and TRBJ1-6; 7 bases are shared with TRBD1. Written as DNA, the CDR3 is TGTGCCAGCACCTCAGGGCAGCCGGGACAGACTTATTATAATTCACCCCTCCACTTT. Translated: CASTSGQPGQTYYNSPLHF.